The subject of this entry is one TCR beta chain. Its matching antigen is unknown. Data came from immunoSEQ multiplex PCR; TCRdb stores just in-frame clones and leaves some out. The data contain under 200,000 clones, approximately 78% of them singletons. The data stem from a study of cytomegalovirus exposure and HLA in healthy donors. Study findings and constraints: Cytomegalovirus association was assigned to approximately 160 TCR beta chains.

The CDR3 runs to 15 residues. Trimming cost V 0 bases and J 5 bases, with 13 bases left between them. Germline V gives CDR1 SGHTA, CDR2 FQGTGA. This chain connects TRBV7-3 to TRBJ2-5; D is uncertain. Sequenced: PBMCs. The TCR sequence derives from a woman in her thirties in good health and CMV-seronegative. The CDR3 sequence is CASSLTRGVGETQYF. Here the CDR3 DNA reads TGTGCCAGCAGCTTAACGAGAGGCGTTGGGGAGACCCAGTACTTC.